These 30 T cell receptor beta chains share one sample of origin, sequenced in a study of cytomegalovirus exposure and HLA in healthy donors. The protocol was immunoSEQ multiplex PCR, while the TCRdb copy is restricted to in-frame clones and leaves out a portion. The sample consists of under 200,000 clones, roughly 89% of them appearing once. Sequencing was done on a sample of PBMCs. The source of these receptors is a woman aged 18-35 years in good health and CMV-seropositive.

The gene calls are TRBV28 and TRBJ2-2; 8 nucleotides line up with TRBD2. This CDR3 is 13 amino acids long. J gave up 2 bases and V 11 bases, and 4 bases lay outside the gene matches. Germline V gene sequence: CDR1 MDHEN, CDR2 SYDVKM. The CDR3 sequence: CAGGGQNTGELFF. Written as DNA, the CDR3 is TGTGCCGGCGGGGGGCAAAACACCGGGGAGCTGTTTTTT.

The chain couples TRBV15 to TRBJ2-6; tentatively, D is TRBD1 (5 bases). Germline assignment: CDR1 LNHNV and CDR2 YYDKDF (reference sequence). V lost 3 bases and J 1 base, leaving 16 bases between the germline ends. The length of the CDR3 is 18 residues. The CDR3 sequence: CATSSLREHQSGANVLTF. The CDR3, as DNA: TGTGCCACCAGCAGCCTCAGGGAACACCAATCTGGGGCCAACGTCCTGACTTTC.

The V gene is TRBV28, the J gene TRBJ2-3, with 9 bases lining up with TRBD1. This CDR3 contains 16 residues. J gave up 1 base and V 5 bases, and 7 bases lay outside the gene matches. Germline CDR1 and CDR2: MDHEN and SYDVKM. For the CDR3, the DNA is TGTGCCAGCAGTACGGGACAGGGAAAGGGCACAGATACGCAGTATTTT. Protein product: CASSTGQGKGTDTQYF.

The chain has TRBV28 and TRBJ2-3; maybe TRBD2 (6 bases). The V gene's germline CDR1 is MDHEN and CDR2 SYDVKM. V was clipped by 4 bases and J by 2 bases, with 19 bases between them. The CDR3 spans 17 residues. CDR3 in DNA: TGTGCCAGCAGTTCCCCCCGGCCTAGCGTAGACACAGATACGCAGTATTTT. It codes for CASSSPRPSVDTDTQYF.

V gene TRBV10-3 combines with J gene TRBJ2-2; 9 bases are a match to TRBD2. This CDR3 has 16 amino acids. Germline values: CDR1 ENHRY, CDR2 SYGVKD. V was clipped by 4 bases and J by 8 bases; unmatched bases: 11. CDR3 residues: CAISASGGSALGELFF. CDR3 DNA sequence: TGTGCCATCAGTGCAAGCGGGGGGAGCGCGTTGGGGGAGCTGTTTTTT.

The chain combines TRBV5-6 with TRBJ1-5; 9 nucleotides align to TRBD1. V shed 0 bases and J 4 bases; nucleotides not matched to a gene: 2. Germline values: CDR1 SGHDT, CDR2 YYEEEE. CDR3 size: 15 residues. CDR3 coding DNA: TGTGCCAGCAGCTTGGCGACAGGGGGAAATCAGCCCCAGCATTTT. Residues: CASSLATGGNQPQHF.

This chain joins TRBV4-3 and TRBJ2-4, with a possible D match to TRBD2 (6 bases). The CDR3 runs to 17 residues. The germline V gene has CDR1 LGHNA and CDR2 YSLEER. V lost 1 base and J lost 6, with 19 bases in between. CDR3 bases: TGCGCCAGCAGCCAAGTGAGGGGCGGGGCGGGGAGAAACATTCAGTACTTC. Protein: CASSQVRGGAGRNIQYF.

This chain connects TRBV2 to TRBJ1-1; 9 bases align to TRBD1. This CDR3 is 13 amino acids long. The germline gives CDR1 SNHLY, CDR2 FYNNEI. V dropped 3 bases and J dropped 10; count of bases not matched to a gene: 6. Written as DNA, the CDR3 is TGTGCCAGCAGTGAGAGGACAGGGGCTATAGCTTTCTTT. It encodes CASSERTGAIAFF. The full variable domain, with the rest looked up from reference TRBV2 and TRBJ1-1, is EPEVTQTPSHQVTQMGQEVILRCVPISNHLYFYWYRQILGQKVEFLVSFYNNEISEKSEIFDDQFSVERPDGSNFTLKIRSTKLEDSAMYFCASSERTGAIAFFGQGTRLTVV.

V and J are TRBV6-1 and TRBJ2-7; 12 nucleotides agree with TRBD1. The CDR3 consists of 18 residues. The germline CDR1 and CDR2 sequences are MNHNS and SASEGT. The J segment lost 0 bases and the V segment lost 1 base, leaving 7 bases of the junction unmatched. CDR3 loop: CASSEVGQGAFSSYEQYF. The CDR3 DNA reads as TGTGCCAGCAGTGAAGTGGGACAGGGGGCTTTCAGCTCCTACGAGCAGTACTTC.

This chain joins TRBV11-2 and TRBJ1-2; possibly TRBD1 for D (5 bases). The CDR3 is made up of 14 amino acids. Trimming stripped 3 bases from V and 6 bases from J, with 14 bases between. In germline, CDR1 is SGHAT, CDR2 FQNNGV. This CDR3 reads CASSFGPQGDGYTF. The CDR3, as DNA: TGTGCCAGCAGCTTCGGACCGCAAGGGGATGGCTACACCTTC.

The chain recombines TRBV19 with TRBJ2-2; 8 bases map to TRBD1. After removal of 3 bases from V and 2 bases from J, the junction contained 5 bases not matched to a gene. There are 16 residues in the CDR3. From germline, CDR1 is LNHDA and CDR2 SQIVND (reference sequence). CDR3 sequence: CASSIRTGPNTGELFF. CDR3 sequence (DNA): TGTGCCAGTAGTATCCGGACAGGGCCTAACACCGGGGAGCTGTTTTTT.

This chain uses TRBV27 with TRBJ2-1; D is perhaps TRBD2 (6 bases). The CDR3 spans 16 residues. CDR1 and CDR2 (germline): MNHEY, SMNVEV (reference sequence). V was clipped by 4 bases and J by 8 bases, with 21 bases between them. This chain's CDR3 is CASSSPKKAAGHEQFF. The CDR3 DNA reads TGTGCCAGCAGTTCGCCTAAGAAAGCCGCGGGGCATGAGCAGTTCTTC.

The chain recombines TRBV18 with TRBJ2-3; TRBD2 might be the D (7 bases). CDR1 and CDR2 (germline): KGHSH, LQKENI. The CDR3 consists of 16 residues. Trimming pared 3 bases from V and 0 bases from J, leaving 13 bases between. CDR3 sequence (DNA): TGTGCCAGCTCACCTACAGGGAGGGGGAGCACAGATACGCAGTATTTT. This encodes CASSPTGRGSTDTQYF.

This chain connects TRBV5-1 to TRBJ2-3; D is perhaps TRBD1 (6 bases). Deletions cut 4 bases from V and 1 base from J, with 13 bases between. The CDR3 length is 15 residues. CDR1 and CDR2 from the germline V gene are SGHRS and YFSETQ. CDR3 protein: CASSLEGGRTDTQYF. The CDR3 coding sequence is TGCGCCAGCAGCCTGGAAGGGGGACGCACAGATACGCAGTATTTT.

The rearrangement uses TRBV5-1 and TRBJ1-6, with 7 bases aligning to TRBD1. The CDR3 extends over 16 amino acids. The germline CDR1 and CDR2 sequences are SGHRS and YFSETQ. The ends lost 2 bases at V and 6 bases at J; junction bases unmatched: 8. In nucleotides, the CDR3 is TGCGCCAGCAGCTTAACTCCGGGACAGAGTAATTCACCCCTCCACTTT. As protein: CASSLTPGQSNSPLHF.

V is TRBV7-3 and J is TRBJ1-1, with D perhaps TRBD1 (6 bases). CDR1 SGHTA and CDR2 FQGTGA come from the germline V gene. The length of the CDR3 is 18 residues. Trimming left V 7 bases short and J 2 bases short, with 26 bases between. The CDR3 DNA reads TGTGCCAGCACCATGGGACGAGGGGGTACCTTCTCTAACACTGAAGCTTTCTTT. Its translation is CASTMGRGGTFSNTEAFF. The variable domain in full, completed from reference TRBV7-3 and TRBJ1-1, reads GAGVSQTPSNKVTEKGKYVELRCDPISGHTALYWYRQSLGQGPEFLIYFQGTGAADDSGLPNDRFFAVRPEGSVSTLKIQRTERGDSAVYLCASTMGRGGTFSNTEAFFGQGTRLTVV.

The genes are TRBV29-1 and TRBJ2-3, with TRBD2 as a possible D gene (5 bases). CDR3 size: 13 residues. The V end lost 4 bases, the J end lost 1 base, and 9 bases lay between the germline ends. Germline V gene data show CDR1 as SQVTM and CDR2 as ANQGSEA. The CDR3 protein is CSVVIGGTDTQYF. DNA of the CDR3: TGCAGCGTTGTGATCGGGGGCACAGATACGCAGTATTTT.

V is TRBV10-2 and J is TRBJ2-7; 7 positions match TRBD2. V gave up 8 bases and J gave up 7 bases; unmatched junction bases: 23. The CDR3 runs to 17 residues. The germline V gene encodes CDR1 WSHSY and CDR2 SAAADI. The CDR3 DNA is TGCGCCAGCGCCCGGGGCGGGGGACCAGGACCACGGGGTGAGCAGTACTTC. Protein: CASARGGGPGPRGEQYF.

This chain uses TRBV9 with TRBJ2-7; 7 bases fit TRBD1. Germline CDR1 SGDLS, CDR2 YYNGEE. The CDR3 totals 15 residues. The trim removed 0 bases at V and 7 bases at J, leaving 10 bases unmatched. The CDR3 reads CASSVAGTESYEQYF. The CDR3 DNA sequence: TGTGCCAGCAGCGTAGCCGGGACAGAGAGCTATGAGCAGTACTTC.

CDR3 nucleotide sequence: TGTGCCAGCAGTTCTCCAGACAGGAACACTGAAGCTTTCTTT. This translates into CASSSPDRNTEAFF. This chain connects TRBV27 to TRBJ1-1; D is perhaps TRBD1 (5 bases). The CDR3 totals 14 residues. The V and J ends lost 4 bases and 1 base respectively, with 10 bases between them. CDR1 and CDR2 from the germline V gene are MNHEY and SMNVEV (reference sequence).

J is TRBJ2-1 and V is TRBV9; 10 bases are a match to TRBD2. In germline, CDR1 is SGDLS, CDR2 YYNGEE. V was clipped by 4 bases and J by 9 bases; unmatched bases: 13. The CDR3 runs 16 residues. CDR3 residues: CASSSTLAGVVGEQFF. CDR3 bases: TGTGCCAGCAGCTCGACCCTAGCGGGAGTCGTGGGTGAGCAGTTCTTC.

The J gene is TRBJ2-6, the V gene TRBV5-1, with D possibly TRBD2 on 7 matching bases. Trimming removed 5 bases at V and 2 bases at J, with 23 bases between. This CDR3 contains 19 residues. The germline CDR1 and CDR2 sequences are SGHRS and YFSETQ. In DNA, the CDR3 is TGCGCCAGCAGTTCCGCGGGAGAGGGGGGTGTAGCTGGGGCCAACGTCCTGACTTTC. Residues: CASSSAGEGGVAGANVLTF.

This clone was seen a handful of times. Other DNA sequences of this sample code for an identical CDR3. The chain uses TRBV5-1 and TRBJ2-7; the D gene is possibly TRBD2 (5 bases). CDR3 length equals 13 residues. Germline CDR1 reads SGHRS; CDR2 reads YFSETQ. Between the trimmed V and J ends, which lost 3 bases and 3 bases, there was a span of 10 bases. CDR3: CASSSSGGYEQYF. CDR3 in DNA: TGCGCCAGCAGCTCGAGCGGTGGCTACGAGCAGTACTTC.

V gene TRBV4-1 combines with J gene TRBJ2-1; 11 bases agree with TRBD2. CDR3 length: 17 residues. J was trimmed by 4 bases and V by 4 bases; bases with no gene match: 9. CDR1 and CDR2 from the germline V gene are MGHRA and YSYEKL. The CDR3 sequence is CASSLVDGTSGYNEQFF. The CDR3 bases are TGCGCCAGCAGCCTAGTAGACGGGACTAGCGGTTACAATGAGCAGTTCTTC.

This clone was seen once. The chain couples TRBV6-1 to TRBJ1-5; the match to TRBD1 covers 7 bases. Germline-derived CDR1 and CDR2 are MNHNS and SASEGT. J gave up 1 base and V 2 bases, and 2 bases lay outside the gene matches. The CDR3 extends over 15 amino acids. This chain's CDR3 is CASSESGGSNQPQHF. In DNA form, the CDR3 reads TGTGCCAGCAGTGAATCAGGGGGAAGCAATCAGCCCCAGCATTTT.

This sequence joins TRBV19 and TRBJ2-7; weak D call: TRBD2 (6 bases). V lost 1 base to trimming and J lost 7 bases, with 17 bases between them. Germline CDR1 and CDR2: LNHDA and SQIVND (reference sequence). There are 15 residues in the CDR3. The CDR3 loop reads CASSIAGTGVYEQYF. For the CDR3, the DNA is TGTGCCAGTAGTATAGCCGGGACGGGGGTATATGAGCAGTACTTC.

The rearrangement uses TRBV6-5 and TRBJ2-7, with TRBD2 matching over 8 bases. Losses at the gene ends were 2 bases for V and 2 bases for J; bases not matched to a gene: 5. From germline, CDR1 is MNHEY and CDR2 SVGAGI. CDR3 length: 15 amino acids. CDR3 coding DNA: TGTGCCAGCAGTTACCAGCGGGGGTCCCCCTACGAGCAGTACTTC. Amino acids: CASSYQRGSPYEQYF.

The chain joins TRBV4-3 to TRBJ2-2; a possible D gene is TRBD2 (6 bases). Trimming cost V 0 bases and J 4 bases, with 9 bases left between them. The CDR3 is 15 amino acids. Germline V lookup: CDR1 LGHNA, CDR2 YSLEER. CDR3 residues: CASSQDGSFTGELFF. DNA for the CDR3: TGCGCCAGCAGCCAAGACGGGAGCTTCACCGGGGAGCTGTTTTTT.

The chain recombines TRBV25-1 with TRBJ1-1, with a weak D call TRBD1 (6 bases). This CDR3 contains 14 residues. V lost 6 bases to trimming and J lost 0 bases, with 11 bases between them. The germline V gene has CDR1 MGHDK and CDR2 SYGVNS. CDR3 region: CASRGAGLNTEAFF. DNA for the CDR3: TGTGCCAGCAGGGGGGCAGGTTTGAACACTGAAGCTTTCTTT.

The chain carries TRBV19 and TRBJ1-5, with TRBD1 matching 7 bases. With V trimmed by 5 bases and J by 1 base, 5 bases remained unmatched. The CDR3 has 15 amino acids. The germline gives CDR1 LNHDA, CDR2 SQIVND (reference sequence). As DNA, the CDR3 is TGTGCCAGTAGTGCCGGGACAGCCAGCAATCAGCCCCAGCATTTT. Amino acids: CASSAGTASNQPQHF.